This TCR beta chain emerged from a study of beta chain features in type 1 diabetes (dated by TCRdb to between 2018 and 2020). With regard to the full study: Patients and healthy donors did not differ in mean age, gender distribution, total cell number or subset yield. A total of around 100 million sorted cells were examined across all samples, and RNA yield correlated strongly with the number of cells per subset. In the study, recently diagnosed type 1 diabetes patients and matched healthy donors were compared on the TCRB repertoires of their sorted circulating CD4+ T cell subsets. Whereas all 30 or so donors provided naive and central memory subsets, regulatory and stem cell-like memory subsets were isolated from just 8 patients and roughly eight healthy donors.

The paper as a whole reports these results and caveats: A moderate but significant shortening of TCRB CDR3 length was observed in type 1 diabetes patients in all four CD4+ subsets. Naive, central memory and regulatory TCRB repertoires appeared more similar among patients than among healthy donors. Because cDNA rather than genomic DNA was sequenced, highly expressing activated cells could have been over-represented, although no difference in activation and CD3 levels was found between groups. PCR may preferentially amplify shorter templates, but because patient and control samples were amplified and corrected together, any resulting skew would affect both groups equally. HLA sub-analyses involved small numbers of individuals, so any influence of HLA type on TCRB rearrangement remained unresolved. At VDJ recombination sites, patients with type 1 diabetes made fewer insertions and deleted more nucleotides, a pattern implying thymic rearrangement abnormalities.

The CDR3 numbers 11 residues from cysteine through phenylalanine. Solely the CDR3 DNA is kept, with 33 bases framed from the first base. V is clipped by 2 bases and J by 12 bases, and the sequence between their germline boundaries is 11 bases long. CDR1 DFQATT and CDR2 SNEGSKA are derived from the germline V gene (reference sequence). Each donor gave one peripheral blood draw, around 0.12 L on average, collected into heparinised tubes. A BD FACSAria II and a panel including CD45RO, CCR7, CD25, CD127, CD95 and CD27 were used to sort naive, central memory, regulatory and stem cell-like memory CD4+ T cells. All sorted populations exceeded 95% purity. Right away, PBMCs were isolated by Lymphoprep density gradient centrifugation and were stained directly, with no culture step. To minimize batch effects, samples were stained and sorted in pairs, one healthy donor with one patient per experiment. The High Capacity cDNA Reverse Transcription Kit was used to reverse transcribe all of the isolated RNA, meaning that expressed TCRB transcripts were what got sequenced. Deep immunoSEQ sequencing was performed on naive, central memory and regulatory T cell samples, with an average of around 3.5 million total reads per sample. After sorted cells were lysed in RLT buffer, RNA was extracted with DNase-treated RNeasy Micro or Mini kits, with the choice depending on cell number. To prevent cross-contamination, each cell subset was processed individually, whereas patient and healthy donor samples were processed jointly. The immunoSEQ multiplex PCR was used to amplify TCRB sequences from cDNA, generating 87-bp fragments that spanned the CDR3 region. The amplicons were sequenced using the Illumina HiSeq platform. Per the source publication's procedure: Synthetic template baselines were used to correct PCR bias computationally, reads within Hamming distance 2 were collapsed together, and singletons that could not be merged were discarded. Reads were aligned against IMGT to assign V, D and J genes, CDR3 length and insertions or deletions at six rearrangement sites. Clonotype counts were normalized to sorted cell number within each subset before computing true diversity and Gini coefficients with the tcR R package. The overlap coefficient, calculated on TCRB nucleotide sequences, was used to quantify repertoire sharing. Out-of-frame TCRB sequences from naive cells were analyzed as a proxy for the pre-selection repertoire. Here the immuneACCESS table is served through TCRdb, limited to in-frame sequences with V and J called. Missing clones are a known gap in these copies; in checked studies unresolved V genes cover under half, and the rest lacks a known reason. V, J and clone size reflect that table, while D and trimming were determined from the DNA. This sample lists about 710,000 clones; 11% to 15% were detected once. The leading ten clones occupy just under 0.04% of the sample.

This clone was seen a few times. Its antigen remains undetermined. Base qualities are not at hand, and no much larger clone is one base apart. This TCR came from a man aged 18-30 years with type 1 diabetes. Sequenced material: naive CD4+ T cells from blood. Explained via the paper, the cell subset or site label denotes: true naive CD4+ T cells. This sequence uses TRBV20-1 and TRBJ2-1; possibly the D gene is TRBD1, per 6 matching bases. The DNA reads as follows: TGCAGTGCTAGACCGGGACATCGGCAGTTCTTC. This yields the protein CSARPGHRQFF.